Listed below are T cell receptor beta chains from one sample, sequenced in a study of blood T cell repertoires in COVID-19. Measured with immunoSEQ multiplex PCR; TCRdb has only the in-frame clones, and not every one. The top ten clones hold around 4% of a sample with 89,000 or so clones, nearly 95% of them seen once. Sample: peripheral blood. These receptors came from a human donor with active COVID-19. The donor label of this sample is uncertain. The CDR3 runs from the conserved cysteine through the conserved F or W. Each record gives: D gene, clone size, V gene, J gene, CDR3 DNA, CDR3 protein. A D gene is named only where the DNA matches it firmly. Clone size is stated in some rows and not others, as once, few, many or a class when expanded.

d_gene: .
abundance: once
v_gene: TRBV9
j_gene: TRBJ2-3
CDR3nt: TGTGCCAGCAGCGCGGGAAGCAACACAGATACGCAGTATTTT
CDR3aa: CASSAGSNTDTQYF

d_gene: .
abundance: .
v_gene: TRBV3-1/TRBV3-2
j_gene: TRBJ2-3
CDR3nt: TGTGCCAGCAGCCACCGACAGGGCACAGATACGCAGTATTTT
CDR3aa: CASSHRQGTDTQYF

d_gene: .
abundance: .
v_gene: TRBV6-2/TRBV6-3
j_gene: TRBJ1-5
CDR3nt: TGTGCCAGCAGCAGACAGAATAGCAATCAGCCCCAGCATTTT
CDR3aa: CASSRQNSNQPQHF

d_gene: .
abundance: .
v_gene: TRBV7-2
j_gene: TRBJ2-5
CDR3nt: TGTGCCAGCAGCTTAGTAGAGAAGGGGATGGCCCAGTACTTC
CDR3aa: CASSLVEKGMAQYF

d_gene: .
abundance: .
v_gene: TRBV20-1
j_gene: TRBJ1-2
CDR3nt: TGCAGTGCTAGTAGGGGGAATGGCTACACCTTC
CDR3aa: CSASRGNGYTF

d_gene: TRBD1
abundance: .
v_gene: TRBV4-1
j_gene: TRBJ1-4
CDR3nt: TGCGCCAGCAGCCAAGAGACAGGGGTTTGGGAAAAACTGTTTTTT
CDR3aa: CASSQETGVWEKLFF

d_gene: .
abundance: .
v_gene: TRBV6-1
j_gene: TRBJ2-7
CDR3nt: TGTGCCAGCAGTGAGGTCGGGTACGAGCAGTACTTC
CDR3aa: CASSEVGYEQYF

d_gene: .
abundance: .
v_gene: TRBV3-1/TRBV3-2
j_gene: TRBJ1-4
CDR3nt: TGTGCCAGCAGCCAAGTTAGCCAGAGGAATGAAAAACTGTTTTTT
CDR3aa: CASSQVSQRNEKLFF

d_gene: TRBD1
abundance: .
v_gene: TRBV18
j_gene: TRBJ1-1
CDR3nt: TGTGCCAGCTCACCGGGACAGGTGAACACTGAAGCTTTCTTT
CDR3aa: CASSPGQVNTEAFF

d_gene: .
abundance: .
v_gene: TRBV5-1
j_gene: TRBJ2-2
CDR3nt: TGCGCCAGCAGCTCCGACTATCCTGGGGAGCTGTTTTTT
CDR3aa: CASSSDYPGELFF

d_gene: TRBD1
abundance: .
v_gene: TRBV7-2
j_gene: TRBJ2-2
CDR3nt: TGTGCCAGCAGCCGGGACAGGGGGCGCGGGGAGCTGTTTTTT
CDR3aa: CASSRDRGRGELFF

d_gene: .
abundance: .
v_gene: TRBV6-5
j_gene: TRBJ2-2
CDR3nt: TGTGCCGGCGCGGCCCTCCACGACACCGGGGAGCTGTTTTTT
CDR3aa: CAGAALHDTGELFF

d_gene: TRBD1
abundance: .
v_gene: TRBV6-5
j_gene: TRBJ1-1
CDR3nt: TGTGCCAGCAGTTACGGGACAGGGATCACTGAAGCTTTCTTT
CDR3aa: CASSYGTGITEAFF

d_gene: .
abundance: .
v_gene: TRBV7-6
j_gene: TRBJ2-1
CDR3nt: TGTGCCAGCAGCTTGATGTCCGGGAGCTCCTACAATGAGCAGTTCTTC
CDR3aa: CASSLMSGSSYNEQFF

d_gene: .
abundance: .
v_gene: TRBV15
j_gene: TRBJ2-3
CDR3nt: TGTGCCACCACCACAGAGGAGCTAGCGCTTAATCCAGATACGCAGTATTTT
CDR3aa: CATTTEELALNPDTQYF

d_gene: .
abundance: .
v_gene: TRBV10-3
j_gene: TRBJ2-3
CDR3nt: TGTGCCATCAGTGATGTAGGGGAAGATACGCAGTATTTT
CDR3aa: CAISDVGEDTQYF

d_gene: .
abundance: .
v_gene: TRBV6-5
j_gene: TRBJ1-6
CDR3nt: TGTGCCAGCCATAACGGACGGGGTTTAGGATCACCCCTCCACTTT
CDR3aa: CASHNGRGLGSPLHF

d_gene: TRBD2
abundance: .
v_gene: TRBV11-2
j_gene: TRBJ2-5
CDR3nt: TGTGCCAGCAGCTCCTTCGCCCGGACTAGCGGGATAGAGACCCAGTACTTC
CDR3aa: CASSSFARTSGIETQYF

d_gene: TRBD1
abundance: .
v_gene: TRBV3-1/TRBV3-2
j_gene: TRBJ2-5
CDR3nt: TGTGCCAGCAGCCATTCAGGGGGCGATGAGACCCAGTACTTC
CDR3aa: CASSHSGGDETQYF

d_gene: TRBD1
abundance: .
v_gene: TRBV19
j_gene: TRBJ1-6
CDR3nt: TGTGCCAGTACGACAGGGGTTGGCTCACCCCTCCACTTT
CDR3aa: CASTTGVGSPLHF

d_gene: TRBD1
abundance: .
v_gene: TRBV19
j_gene: TRBJ2-2
CDR3nt: TGTGCCAGTCGGCCCGGACAGGGTAACACCGGGGAGCTGTTTTTT
CDR3aa: CASRPGQGNTGELFF

d_gene: TRBD1
abundance: .
v_gene: TRBV27
j_gene: TRBJ1-4
CDR3nt: TGTGCCAGCAGCGATACAGGGGGCGATGAAAAACTGTTTTTT
CDR3aa: CASSDTGGDEKLFF

d_gene: TRBD2
abundance: .
v_gene: TRBV10-2
j_gene: TRBJ2-3
CDR3nt: TGCGCCAGCGAACGATTAGCGGGAACTTCAGATACGCAGTATTTT
CDR3aa: CASERLAGTSDTQYF

d_gene: .
abundance: once
v_gene: TRBV4-1
j_gene: TRBJ1-5
CDR3nt: TGCGCCAGCAGCCTCTGGGGTGGGAGAACGAGCAATCAGCCCCAGCATTTT
CDR3aa: CASSLWGGRTSNQPQHF

d_gene: .
abundance: .
v_gene: TRBV28
j_gene: TRBJ1-5
CDR3nt: TGTGCCAGCAGTCAGGGGTCGTATCAGCCCCAGCATTTT
CDR3aa: CASSQGSYQPQHF

d_gene: .
abundance: .
v_gene: TRBV6-5
j_gene: TRBJ2-7
CDR3nt: TGTGCCAGCGCCCCGGGTACATCCTACGAGCAGTACTTC
CDR3aa: CASAPGTSYEQYF

d_gene: .
abundance: .
v_gene: TRBV24-1
j_gene: TRBJ1-5
CDR3nt: TGTGCCACCAGTGACAGGGATGGTCAGCCCCAGCATTTT
CDR3aa: CATSDRDGQPQHF

d_gene: TRBD1
abundance: .
v_gene: TRBV7-2
j_gene: TRBJ2-7
CDR3nt: TGTGCCAGCAGCTTAAGGGACAGGGGGGGCCACGAGCAGTACTTC
CDR3aa: CASSLRDRGGHEQYF

d_gene: .
abundance: .
v_gene: TRBV9
j_gene: TRBJ2-1
CDR3nt: TGTGCCAGCAGCCTCTCGGGGGATGAGCAGTTCTTC
CDR3aa: CASSLSGDEQFF

d_gene: .
abundance: .
v_gene: TRBV27
j_gene: TRBJ2-3
CDR3nt: TGTGCCAGCAGCCTCGACAGAGCTTCCGATACGCAGTATTTT
CDR3aa: CASSLDRASDTQYF

d_gene: TRBD1
abundance: .
v_gene: TRBV18
j_gene: TRBJ2-6
CDR3nt: TGTGCCAGCTCTGGGACAGGCTCTGGGGCCAACGTCCTGACTTTC
CDR3aa: CASSGTGSGANVLTF

d_gene: .
abundance: .
v_gene: TRBV10-1
j_gene: TRBJ2-2
CDR3nt: TGCGCCAGCAGTGAGTCATCGACAGGGGAGCTGTTTTTT
CDR3aa: CASSESSTGELFF

d_gene: TRBD1
abundance: .
v_gene: TRBV4-1
j_gene: TRBJ1-2
CDR3nt: TGCGCCAGCAGCCAAGGACAGGGTTACACCTTC
CDR3aa: CASSQGQGYTF

d_gene: .
abundance: .
v_gene: TRBV5-5
j_gene: TRBJ1-2
CDR3nt: TGTGCCAGCAGCAATAACGGCGGAACTAACTATGGCTACACCTTC
CDR3aa: CASSNNGGTNYGYTF

d_gene: TRBD1
abundance: once
v_gene: TRBV19
j_gene: TRBJ2-7
CDR3nt: TGTGCCAGTAGTATAGAGGGGGACAGGTCCTACGAGCAGTACTTC
CDR3aa: CASSIEGDRSYEQYF

d_gene: .
abundance: .
v_gene: TRBV4-2
j_gene: TRBJ1-3
CDR3nt: TGTGCCAGCAGCCAAATCGGGACTGGAAACACCATATATTTT
CDR3aa: CASSQIGTGNTIYF

d_gene: .
abundance: once
v_gene: TRBV4-2
j_gene: TRBJ2-2
CDR3nt: TGTGCCAGCAGCCAAGAGCGGAGTATGGGTACCGGGGAGCTGTTTTTT
CDR3aa: CASSQERSMGTGELFF

d_gene: TRBD2
abundance: .
v_gene: TRBV29-1
j_gene: TRBJ2-5
CDR3nt: TGCAGCGTTGGAACTAGCGGGAAAGAGACCCAGTACTTC
CDR3aa: CSVGTSGKETQYF

d_gene: .
abundance: .
v_gene: TRBV11-2
j_gene: TRBJ2-7
CDR3nt: TGTGCCAGCAGCTTAGATCGTAGCAGCCTCTCCTACGAGCAGTACTTC
CDR3aa: CASSLDRSSLSYEQYF

d_gene: TRBD1
abundance: once
v_gene: TRBV2
j_gene: TRBJ1-3
CDR3nt: TGTGCCAGCAGTGAAAGACTAACAGGGGCTGGAAACACCATATATTTT
CDR3aa: CASSERLTGAGNTIYF

d_gene: TRBD2
abundance: .
v_gene: TRBV2
j_gene: TRBJ2-1
CDR3nt: TGTGCCAGCAGTGACTTGGCTAGCGGGGTTGATGAGCAGTTCTTC
CDR3aa: CASSDLASGVDEQFF

d_gene: TRBD2
abundance: .
v_gene: TRBV5-1
j_gene: TRBJ2-7
CDR3nt: TGCGCCAGCAGCCCGGGACTAGCGGATTCCTACGAGCAGTACTTC
CDR3aa: CASSPGLADSYEQYF

d_gene: .
abundance: .
v_gene: TRBV9
j_gene: TRBJ2-1
CDR3nt: TGTGCCAGCAGCGTAGCTGGGCAGGGCTCCTACAATGAGCAGTTCTTC
CDR3aa: CASSVAGQGSYNEQFF

d_gene: .
abundance: .
v_gene: TRBV10-3
j_gene: TRBJ1-2
CDR3nt: TGTGCCACGGGGATTGCTTCTAACTATGGCTACACCTTC
CDR3aa: CATGIASNYGYTF

d_gene: .
abundance: .
v_gene: TRBV11-2
j_gene: TRBJ1-6
CDR3nt: TGTGCCAGCAGACCGAACAGGGTCAGTTCCTATAATTCACCCCTCCACTTT
CDR3aa: CASRPNRVSSYNSPLHF

d_gene: TRBD1
abundance: .
v_gene: TRBV29-1
j_gene: TRBJ2-1
CDR3nt: TGCAGCGGAACCGGGACAGGTAACAATGAGCAGTTCTTC
CDR3aa: CSGTGTGNNEQFF

d_gene: .
abundance: .
v_gene: TRBV5-1
j_gene: TRBJ2-7
CDR3nt: TGCGCCAGCAGCAACGGACAGGGAGGGGGATACGAGCAGTACTTC
CDR3aa: CASSNGQGGGYEQYF

d_gene: TRBD1
abundance: .
v_gene: TRBV7-9
j_gene: TRBJ2-5
CDR3nt: TGTGCCAGCAGCTCGAGGCAGGGGGCTGGAGAGACCCAGTACTTC
CDR3aa: CASSSRQGAGETQYF

d_gene: .
abundance: .
v_gene: TRBV6-5
j_gene: TRBJ2-7
CDR3nt: TGTGCCAGCAGCTTTGACTCTGTGGGAGGCTACGAGCAGTACTTC
CDR3aa: CASSFDSVGGYEQYF

d_gene: TRBD1
abundance: .
v_gene: TRBV2
j_gene: TRBJ2-7
CDR3nt: TGTGCCAGCGGGACTGACAGGGGTTCTCTCTCCGAGCAGTACTTC
CDR3aa: CASGTDRGSLSEQYF